This T cell receptor beta chain originates from a study of control samples from healthy donors and cancer patients. Using immunoSEQ multiplex PCR, the repertoire was profiled, and TCRdb retains in-frame clones only, with some absent. The sample lists about 120,000 clones; more than 70% were seen once. The CDR3 has 13 residues. Germline CDR1 reads SNHLY; CDR2 reads FYNNEI. The V and J ends lost 2 bases and 7 bases respectively, with 8 bases between them. The sequence was obtained from a man aged 55-75 years in good health. Specimen: blood. The chain links TRBV2 to TRBJ1-4; D remains ambiguous. The DNA of the CDR3 is TGTGCCAGCAGTGAAAACTTGCCTGAAAAACTGTTTTTT. This codes for CASSENLPEKLFF.